This record concerns one T cell receptor beta chain sequence. No antigen is known for it. Though probably carrying unrecorded immune exposures, donors were nominally healthy at sampling. This entry comes from a study of cytomegalovirus exposure and HLA in healthy donors. The study, taken as a whole, reports: Several top significant clusters appeared, in a later analysis, to be linked to common viral pathogens. Within an earlier analysis, most TCR beta V segments proved productive either about 87% or about 30% of the time.

PCR involved 60 Vbeta and 13 Jbeta primers. The protocol was immunoSEQ multiplex PCR, while the TCRdb copy is restricted to in-frame clones and leaves out a portion. The table records about 160,000 clones, more than 65% of them present only once. This CDR3 is built from 14 residues. The germline CDR1 and CDR2 sequences are SGHRS and YFSETQ. Trimming removed 7 bases from V and 3 bases from J, with 17 bases in between. This sequence joins TRBV5-1 and TRBJ2-7, with TRBD2 as a possible D gene (7 bases). The specimen was PBMCs. This sequence was found in a man over 45 in good health and CMV-seropositive. CDR3 region: CASRSGGANYEQYF. CDR3 DNA: TGCGCCAGCCGATCGGGGGGCGCAAACTACGAGCAGTACTTC. The whole variable domain, filled in from reference TRBV5-1 and TRBJ2-7, reads KAGVTQTPRYLIKTRGQQVTLSCSPISGHRSVSWYQQTPGQGLQFLFEYFSETQRNKGNFPGRFSGRQFSNSRSEMNVSTLELGDSALYLCASRSGGANYEQYFGPGTRLTVT.